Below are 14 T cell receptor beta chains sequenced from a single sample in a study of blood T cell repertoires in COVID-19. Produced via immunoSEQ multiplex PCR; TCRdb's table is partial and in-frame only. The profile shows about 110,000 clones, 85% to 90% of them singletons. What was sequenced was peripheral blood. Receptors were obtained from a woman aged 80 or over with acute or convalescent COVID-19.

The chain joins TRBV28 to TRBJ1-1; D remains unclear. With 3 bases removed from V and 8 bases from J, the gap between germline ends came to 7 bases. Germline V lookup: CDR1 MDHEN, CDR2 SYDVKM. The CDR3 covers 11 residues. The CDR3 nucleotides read TGTGCCAGCAGTTTGGCTCAAGAAGCTTTCTTT. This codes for CASSLAQEAFF.

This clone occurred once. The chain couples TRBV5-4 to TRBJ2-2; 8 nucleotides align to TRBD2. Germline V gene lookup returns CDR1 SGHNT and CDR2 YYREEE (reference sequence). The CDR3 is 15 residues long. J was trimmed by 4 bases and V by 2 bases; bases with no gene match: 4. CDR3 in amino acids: CASSFMAGGTGELFF. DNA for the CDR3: TGTGCCAGCAGCTTTATGGCGGGGGGCACCGGGGAGCTGTTTTTT. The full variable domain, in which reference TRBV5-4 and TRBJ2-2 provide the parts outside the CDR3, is ETGVTQSPTHLIKTRGQQVTLRCSSQSGHNTVSWYQQALGQGPQFIFQYYREEENGRGNFPPRFSGLQFPNYSSELNVNALELDDSALYLCASSFMAGGTGELFFGEGSRLTVL.

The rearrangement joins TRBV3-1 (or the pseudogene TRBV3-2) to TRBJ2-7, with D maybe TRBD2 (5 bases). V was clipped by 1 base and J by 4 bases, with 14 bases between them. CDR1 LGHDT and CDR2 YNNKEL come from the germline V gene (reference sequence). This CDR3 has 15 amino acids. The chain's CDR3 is CASSQVLLGVYEQYF. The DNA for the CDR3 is TGTGCCAGCAGCCAAGTTCTACTGGGAGTGTACGAGCAGTACTTC.

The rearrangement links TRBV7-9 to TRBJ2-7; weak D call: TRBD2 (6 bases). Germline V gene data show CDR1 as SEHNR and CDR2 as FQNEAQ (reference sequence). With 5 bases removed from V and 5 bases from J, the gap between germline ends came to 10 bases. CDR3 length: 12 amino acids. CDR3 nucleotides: TGTGCCAGCAGCCATCCGGGGGACGAGCAGTACTTC. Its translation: CASSHPGDEQYF.

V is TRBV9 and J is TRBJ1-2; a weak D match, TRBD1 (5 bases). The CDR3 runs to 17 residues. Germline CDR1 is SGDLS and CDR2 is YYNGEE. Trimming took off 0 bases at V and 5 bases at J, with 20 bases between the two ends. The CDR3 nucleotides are TGTGCCAGCAGCGTAGGGGGCCAGGGCCCCCTCAATTATGGCTACACCTTC. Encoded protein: CASSVGGQGPLNYGYTF.

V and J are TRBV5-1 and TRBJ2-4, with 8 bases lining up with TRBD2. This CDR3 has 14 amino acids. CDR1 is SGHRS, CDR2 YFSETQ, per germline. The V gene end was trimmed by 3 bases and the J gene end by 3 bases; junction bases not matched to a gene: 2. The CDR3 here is CASSYGTSKNIQYF. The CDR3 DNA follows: TGCGCCAGCAGCTACGGGACTAGCAAAAACATTCAGTACTTC.

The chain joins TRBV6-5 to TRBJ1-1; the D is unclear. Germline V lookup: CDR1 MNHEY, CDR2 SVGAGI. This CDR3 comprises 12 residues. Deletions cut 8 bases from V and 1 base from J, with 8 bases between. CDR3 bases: TGTGCCAGCCATACAGCGAACACTGAAGCTTTCTTT. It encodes CASHTANTEAFF.

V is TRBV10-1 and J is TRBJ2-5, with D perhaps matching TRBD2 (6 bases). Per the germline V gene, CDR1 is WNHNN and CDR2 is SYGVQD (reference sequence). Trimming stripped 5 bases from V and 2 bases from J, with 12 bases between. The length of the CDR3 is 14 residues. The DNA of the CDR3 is TGCGCCAGCAGTCCCGGCGGGGCTCAAGAGACCCAGTACTTC. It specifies CASSPGGAQETQYF.

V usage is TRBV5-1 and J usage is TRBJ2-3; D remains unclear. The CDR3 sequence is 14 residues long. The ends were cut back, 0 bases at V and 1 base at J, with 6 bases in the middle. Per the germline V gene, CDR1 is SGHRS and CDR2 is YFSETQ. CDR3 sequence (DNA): TGCGCCAGCAGCTTGGGGCTAGGCACAGATACGCAGTATTTT. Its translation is CASSLGLGTDTQYF.

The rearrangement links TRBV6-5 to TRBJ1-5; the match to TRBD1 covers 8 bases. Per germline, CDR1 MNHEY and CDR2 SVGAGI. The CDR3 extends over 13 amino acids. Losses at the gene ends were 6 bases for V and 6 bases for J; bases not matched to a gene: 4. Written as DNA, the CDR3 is TGTGCCAGCAGACAAACAGGGGGTCAGCCCCAGCATTTT. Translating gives CASRQTGGQPQHF.

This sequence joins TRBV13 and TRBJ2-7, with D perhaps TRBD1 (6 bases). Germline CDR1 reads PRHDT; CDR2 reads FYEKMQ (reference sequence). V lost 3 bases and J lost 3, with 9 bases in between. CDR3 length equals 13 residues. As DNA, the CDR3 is TGTGCCAGCAGCTTCGGGACATACTACGAGCAGTACTTC. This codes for CASSFGTYYEQYF. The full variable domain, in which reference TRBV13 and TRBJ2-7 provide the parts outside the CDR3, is AAGVIQSPRHLIKEKRETATLKCYPIPRHDTVYWYQQGPGQDPQFLISFYEKMQSDKGSIPDRFSAQQFSDYHSELNMSSLELGDSALYFCASSFGTYYEQYFGPGTRLTVT.

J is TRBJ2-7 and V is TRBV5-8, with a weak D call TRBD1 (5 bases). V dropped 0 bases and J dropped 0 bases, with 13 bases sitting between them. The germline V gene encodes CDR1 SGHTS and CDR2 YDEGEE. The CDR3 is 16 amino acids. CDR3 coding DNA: TGTGCCAGCAGCTTGGGACAGATCTCGTTCTCCTACGAGCAGTACTTC. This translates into CASSLGQISFSYEQYF.

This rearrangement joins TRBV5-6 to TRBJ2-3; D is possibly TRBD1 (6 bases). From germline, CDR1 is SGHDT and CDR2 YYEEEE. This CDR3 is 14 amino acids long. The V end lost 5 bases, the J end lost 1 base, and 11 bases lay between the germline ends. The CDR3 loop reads CASRGRGGTDTQYF. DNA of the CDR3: TGTGCCAGCAGAGGCAGGGGAGGCACAGATACGCAGTATTTT.

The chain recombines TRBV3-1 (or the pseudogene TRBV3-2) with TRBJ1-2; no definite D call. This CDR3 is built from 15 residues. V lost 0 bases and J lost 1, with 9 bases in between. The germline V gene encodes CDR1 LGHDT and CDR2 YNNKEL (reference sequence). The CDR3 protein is CASSQDGGSNYGYTF. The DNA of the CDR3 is TGTGCCAGCAGCCAAGATGGCGGCAGTAACTATGGCTACACCTTC.